This T cell receptor (beta chain) comes out of a study of T-cell memory formation after mild COVID-19. 5'RACE primed at constant segments yielded TCR alpha and TCR beta cDNA libraries bearing sample barcodes and UMIs. TCRdb re-called the 5' RACE reads through MiXCR, storing one row per CDR3 protein. The sample lists some 130,000 distinct CDR3 sequences, roughly 15% occurring once. Turning to this clonotype: Its antigen remains unidentified.

Study outcomes and limitations: Clones that shrank (day 15 to 85) were balanced CD4/CD8, whereas later expanders leaned CD4+. Second-wave clones with a day 37 peak had unconfirmed SARS-CoV-2 specificity.

Trimming removed 5 bases from V and 3 bases from J; junction bases left unmatched: 7. This CDR3 has 15 amino acids. From germline, CDR1 is SGHTA and CDR2 FQGTGA. Sample: PBMCs or a T cell subset sorted from them (not recorded which). The gene calls are TRBV7-3 and TRBJ2-3; 8 bases are shared with TRBD2. This receptor was identified in an adult woman who had mild COVID-19 (a few samples of this study predate the infection). Cell type and time point are not known. The CDR3 sequence: CASSPSGSKTDTQYF. The CDR3 DNA follows: TGTGCCAGCAGCCCCAGCGGGAGTAAGACAGATACGCAGTATTTT.